Below are 4 T cell receptor delta chains sequenced from a single sample in a study of gamma-delta T cells after stem cell transplantation. TCRdb called clones from the RT-PCR reads again using CATT. In the table there are thousands of delta-chain clones, 3.1% of which are singletons. Material: gamma-delta T cells. The receptors were sampled from a human donor. It is not recorded whose cells these are; they may come from a transplant donor.

Details on this clone: The protein TCRdb lists belongs to a much larger clone and differs from this DNA's translation at residue 8, which points to a read error; the protein shown is made from the DNA. CDR3 in amino acids: CACDTVGASYTDKLIF. CDR3 DNA sequence: TGTGCCTGTGACACCGTCGGGGCTTCATACACCGATAAACTCATCTTT. This chain uses TRDV2 with TRDJ1, with no clear D. V lost 0 bases to trimming and J lost 0 bases, with 13 bases between them. The length of the CDR3 is 16 residues. The V gene's germline CDR1 is GEAIGNYY and CDR2 EKD.

Note on this clone: This DNA translates differently at residue 10 from the TCRdb protein, which is that of a much larger clone; a read error is likely, and the protein shown is the DNA's own translation. The chain carries TRDV2 and TRDJ1; possible D gene TRDD3, 6 bases. V was shortened by 0 bases and J by 2 bases, with 21 bases between the two germline ends. The CDR3 is 18 residues long. The germline V gene encodes CDR1 GEAIGNYY and CDR2 EKD. CDR3 sequence reads: CACDTVGLGNTSTDKLIF. CDR3 bases: TGTGCCTGTGACACCGTAGGGCTGGGGAATACTTCGACCGATAAACTCATCTTT.

This clone was counted a few times. One base separates it from a far larger clone, so it is likely a read error. Other DNA sequences from this sample encode an identical CDR3 as well. The V and J genes are TRDV1 and TRDJ1; D call uncertain. Germline V gene sequence: CDR1 TSWWSYY, CDR2 QGS. V was clipped by 3 bases and J by 0 bases, with 11 bases between them. The CDR3 is made up of 15 amino acids. The CDR3 loop is CALGEPAGYTDKLIF. The CDR3 nucleotides read TGTGCTCTTGGGGAGCCGGCGGGGTACACCGATAAACTCATCTTT.

This clone is large in the sample. The sample has other DNA sequences that encode this CDR3 too. This rearrangement joins TRDV2 to TRDJ1, with 7 bases fitting TRDD3. CDR1 and CDR2 from the germline V gene are GEAIGNYY and EKD. This CDR3 has 15 amino acids. Trimming removed 1 base from V and 0 bases from J; junction bases left unmatched: 4. As DNA, the CDR3 is TGTGCCTGTGACACGGTGGGATACCACACCGATAAACTCATCTTT. Translated, it gives CACDTVGYHTDKLIF.